This T cell receptor (beta chain) was identified during a study of blood T cell repertoires in COVID-19. Study-wide background: Acute and convalescent COVID-19 samples came from the United States, Italy and Spain. The cDNA or gDNA used as material had been derived from T cells, B-cell-depleted T cells, or PBMCs.

CDR3 length equals 16 residues. CDR1 SGHRS and CDR2 YFSETQ come from the germline V gene. After removal of 3 bases from V and 0 bases from J, the junction contained 7 bases not matched to a gene. In the original workflow: Amplification from reference gene primers served as the basis for estimated nucleated cell counts. TCRdb's table, derived via immunoSEQ multiplex PCR, lists solely in-frame clones and lacks some. V, J and clone size reflect that table, while D and trimming were determined from the DNA. This table holds approximately 220,000 clones, less than 90% found once. The specimen was peripheral blood. This chain links TRBV5-1 with TRBJ2-3, with TRBD1 matching over 7 bases. This clonotype was sampled from a woman between 50 and 59 years old with acute or convalescent COVID-19. The CDR3 nucleotides read TGCGCCAGCAGCTACAACAGGGGAATCAGCACAGATACGCAGTATTTT. Protein product: CASSYNRGISTDTQYF. Complete variable domain (other parts from reference TRBV5-1 and TRBJ2-3): KAGVTQTPRYLIKTRGQQVTLSCSPISGHRSVSWYQQTPGQGLQFLFEYFSETQRNKGNFPGRFSGRQFSNSRSEMNVSTLELGDSALYLCASSYNRGISTDTQYFGPGTRLTVL.